This paragraph reports one T cell receptor (beta chain). Data came from immunoSEQ multiplex PCR; TCRdb stores just in-frame clones and leaves some out. The sample holds some 130,000 clones, around four fifths seen once. The entry originates in a study of cytotoxic CD8 clonotypes in ibrutinib-treated CLL. The CDR3 sequence is 20 residues long. The J gene is TRBJ1-6, the V gene TRBV21-1. TRBV21-1 has pseudogene status. Source: PBMCs, taken after 24 months of ibrutinib treatment. The TCR originated in a human donor with chronic lymphocytic leukemia. The chain's CDR3 is CASSGAAGPPASSYNSPLHF. In DNA form, the CDR3 reads TGTGCCAGCAGCGGAGCGGCAGGGCCGCCGGCCAGCTCCTATAATTCACCCCTCCACTTT.